Included here is one TCR beta chain sequence, with context. The antigen is undetermined. At the Johns Hopkins FTIC core, DNA taken from cultured CD4+ T cells was sequenced by way of the Oncomine TCR Beta short-read assay. TCRdb independently ran MiXCR on the PCR reads; one entry per CDR3 protein. The sample lists fewer than 11,000 distinct CDR3 sequences, approximately 60% occurring once. Treatment: roughly ten-day PBMC culture with coronavirus spike peptide pools or control peptides (ViraFEST assay). The data stem from a study of vaccination and CD4 T cells after COVID-19. The CDR3 length is 17 residues. Germline V gene sequence: CDR1 LNHDA, CDR2 SQIVND (reference sequence). V trimming: 6 bases; J trimming: 4 bases; junction bases outside the gene matches: 13.

The chain uses TRBV19 and TRBJ1-5, with 9 bases fitting TRBD1. This sequence was found in a human donor who had recovered from COVID-19. The sample was CD4+ T cells from blood, cultured in vitro. The CDR3 region is CASSAGTGYLENQPQHF. CDR3 coding DNA: TGTGCCAGTAGCGCCGGGACAGGGTACTTAGAGAATCAGCCCCAGCATTTT. Based on the CDR3 plus reference TRBV19 and TRBJ1-5, the full variable domain is DGGITQSPKYLFRKEGQNVTLSCEQNLNHDAMYWYRQDPGQGLRLIYYSQIVNDFQKGDIAEGYSVSREKKESFPLTVTSAQKNPTAFYLCASSAGTGYLENQPQHFGDGTRLSIL.